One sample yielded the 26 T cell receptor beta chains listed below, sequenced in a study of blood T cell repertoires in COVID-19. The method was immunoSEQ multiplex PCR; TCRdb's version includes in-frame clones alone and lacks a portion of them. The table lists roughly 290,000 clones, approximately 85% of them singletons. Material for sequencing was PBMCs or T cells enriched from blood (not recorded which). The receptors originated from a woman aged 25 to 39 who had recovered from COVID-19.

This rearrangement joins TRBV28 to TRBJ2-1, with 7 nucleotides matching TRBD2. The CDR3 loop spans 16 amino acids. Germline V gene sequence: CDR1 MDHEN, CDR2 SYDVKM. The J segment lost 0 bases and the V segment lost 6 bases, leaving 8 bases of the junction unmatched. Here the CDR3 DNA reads TGTGCCAGCAGCTCAGTGGGGGGGAGCTCCTACAATGAGCAGTTCTTC. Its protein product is CASSSVGGSSYNEQFF.

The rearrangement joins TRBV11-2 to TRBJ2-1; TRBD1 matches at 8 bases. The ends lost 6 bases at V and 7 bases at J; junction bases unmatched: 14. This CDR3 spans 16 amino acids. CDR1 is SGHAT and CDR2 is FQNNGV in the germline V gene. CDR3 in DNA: TGTGCCAGCAGACCGGTTAGGAGACAGGGGACGAATGAGCAGTTCTTC. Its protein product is CASRPVRRQGTNEQFF.

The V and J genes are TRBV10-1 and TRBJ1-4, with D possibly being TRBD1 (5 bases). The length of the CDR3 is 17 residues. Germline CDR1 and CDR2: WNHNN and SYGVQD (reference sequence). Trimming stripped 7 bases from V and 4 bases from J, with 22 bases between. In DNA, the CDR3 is TGCGCCAGCAAATCCGGGACTCCAAGTTTCTATAATGAAAAACTGTTTTTT. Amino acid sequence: CASKSGTPSFYNEKLFF.

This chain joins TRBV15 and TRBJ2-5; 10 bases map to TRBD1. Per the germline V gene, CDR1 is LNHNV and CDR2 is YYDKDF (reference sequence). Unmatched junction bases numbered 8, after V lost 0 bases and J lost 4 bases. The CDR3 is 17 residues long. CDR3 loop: CATSRDTPWTGGETQYF. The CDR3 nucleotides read TGTGCCACCAGCAGAGATACCCCTTGGACAGGGGGAGAGACCCAGTACTTC. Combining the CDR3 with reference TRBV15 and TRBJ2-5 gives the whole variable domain DAMVIQNPRYQVTQFGKPVTLSCSQTLNHNVMYWYQQKSSQAPKLLFHYYDKDFNNEADTPDNFQSRRPNTSFCFLDIRSPGLGDTAMYLCATSRDTPWTGGETQYFGPGTRLLVL.

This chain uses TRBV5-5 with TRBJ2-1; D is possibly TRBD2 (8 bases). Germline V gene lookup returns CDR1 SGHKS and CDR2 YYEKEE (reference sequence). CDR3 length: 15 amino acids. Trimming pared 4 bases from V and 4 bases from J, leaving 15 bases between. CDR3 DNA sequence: TGTGCCAGCAGCCGGGGGGGACAGAATTACAATGAGCAGTTCTTC. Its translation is CASSRGGQNYNEQFF.

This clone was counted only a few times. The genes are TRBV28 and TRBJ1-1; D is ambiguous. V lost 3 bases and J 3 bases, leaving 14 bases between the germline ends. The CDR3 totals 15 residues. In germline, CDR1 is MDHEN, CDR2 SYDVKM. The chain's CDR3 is CASSFTMTRYTEAFF. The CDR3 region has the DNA TGTGCCAGCAGTTTTACGATGACACGATACACTGAAGCTTTCTTT.

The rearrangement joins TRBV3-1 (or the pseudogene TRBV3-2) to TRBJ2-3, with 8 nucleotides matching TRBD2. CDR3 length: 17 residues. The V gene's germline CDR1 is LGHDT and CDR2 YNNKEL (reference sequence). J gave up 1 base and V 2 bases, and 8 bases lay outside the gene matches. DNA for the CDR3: TGTGCCAGCAGCCAACTAGCGGGTACAGCTGGCACAGATACGCAGTATTTT. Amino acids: CASSQLAGTAGTDTQYF.

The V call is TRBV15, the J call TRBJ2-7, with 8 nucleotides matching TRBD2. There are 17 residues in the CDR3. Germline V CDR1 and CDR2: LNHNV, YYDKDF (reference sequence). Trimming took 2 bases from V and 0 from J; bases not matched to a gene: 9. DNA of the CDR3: TGTGCCACCAGCAGATCTCTACTAGCGGCAGGCTCCTACGAGCAGTACTTC. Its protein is CATSRSLLAAGSYEQYF.

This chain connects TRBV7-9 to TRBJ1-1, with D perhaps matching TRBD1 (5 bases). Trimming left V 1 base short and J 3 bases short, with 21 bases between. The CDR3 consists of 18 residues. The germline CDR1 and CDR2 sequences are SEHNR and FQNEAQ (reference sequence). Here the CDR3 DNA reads TGTGCCAGCAGCTTAGGGATGACAGCCTCCGCTTTTTACACTGAAGCTTTCTTT. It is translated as CASSLGMTASAFYTEAFF.

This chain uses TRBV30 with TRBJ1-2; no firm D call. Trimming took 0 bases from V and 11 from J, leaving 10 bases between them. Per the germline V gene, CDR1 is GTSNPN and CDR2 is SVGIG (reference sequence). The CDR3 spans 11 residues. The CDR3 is CAWSVDLPYTF. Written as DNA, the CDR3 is TGTGCCTGGAGTGTGGACTTACCTTACACCTTC.

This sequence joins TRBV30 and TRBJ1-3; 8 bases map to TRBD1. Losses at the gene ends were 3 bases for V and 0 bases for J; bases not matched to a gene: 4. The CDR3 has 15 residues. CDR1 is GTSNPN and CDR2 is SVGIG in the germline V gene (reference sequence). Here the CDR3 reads CAWRGQGLSGNTIYF. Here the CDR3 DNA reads TGTGCCTGGAGAGGACAGGGCCTCTCTGGAAACACCATATATTTT.

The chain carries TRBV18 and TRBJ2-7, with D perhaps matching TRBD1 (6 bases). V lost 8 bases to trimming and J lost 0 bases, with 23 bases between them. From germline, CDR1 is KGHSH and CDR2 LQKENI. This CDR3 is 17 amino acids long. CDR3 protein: CASGDTPKGVISYEQYF. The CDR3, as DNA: TGTGCCAGCGGAGACACGCCAAAGGGGGTCATCTCCTACGAGCAGTACTTC.

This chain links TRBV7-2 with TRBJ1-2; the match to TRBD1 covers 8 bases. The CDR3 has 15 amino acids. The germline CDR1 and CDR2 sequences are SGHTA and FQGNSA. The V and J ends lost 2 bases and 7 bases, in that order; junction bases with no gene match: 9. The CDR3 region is CASSLYPRGLAGYTF. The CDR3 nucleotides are TGTGCCAGCAGCTTATATCCCAGGGGGCTCGCTGGCTACACCTTC.

The CDR3 is CASRTGTVNEKLFF. In DNA, the CDR3 is TGCGCCAGCAGGACCGGGACAGTGAATGAAAAACTGTTTTTT. The V call is TRBV5-1, the J call TRBJ1-4, with 7 bases fitting TRBD1. V lost 5 bases and J lost 5; bases outside the gene matches: 6. There are 14 residues in the CDR3. Germline lookup yields CDR1 SGHRS and CDR2 YFSETQ.

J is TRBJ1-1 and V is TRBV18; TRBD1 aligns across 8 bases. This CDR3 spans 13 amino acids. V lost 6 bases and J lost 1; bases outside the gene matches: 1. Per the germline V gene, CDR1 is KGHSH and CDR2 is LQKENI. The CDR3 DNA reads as TGTGCCAGCTCCGGACAGGGGAACACTGAAGCTTTCTTT. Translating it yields CASSGQGNTEAFF.

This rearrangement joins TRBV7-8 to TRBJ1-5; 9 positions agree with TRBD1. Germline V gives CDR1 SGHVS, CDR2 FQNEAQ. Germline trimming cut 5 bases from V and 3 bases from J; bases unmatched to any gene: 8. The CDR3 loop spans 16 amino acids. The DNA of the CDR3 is TGTGCCAGCAGCCGAGCCGGGACAGGGTTCAATCAGCCCCAGCATTTT. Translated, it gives CASSRAGTGFNQPQHF.

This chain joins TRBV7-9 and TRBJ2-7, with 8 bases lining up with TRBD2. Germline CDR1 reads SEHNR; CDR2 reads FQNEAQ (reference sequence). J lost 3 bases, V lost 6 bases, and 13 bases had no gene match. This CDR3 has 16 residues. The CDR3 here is CASRHSPPGGVYEQYF. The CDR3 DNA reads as TGTGCCAGCAGGCACTCCCCCCCCGGGGGGGTCTACGAGCAGTACTTC.

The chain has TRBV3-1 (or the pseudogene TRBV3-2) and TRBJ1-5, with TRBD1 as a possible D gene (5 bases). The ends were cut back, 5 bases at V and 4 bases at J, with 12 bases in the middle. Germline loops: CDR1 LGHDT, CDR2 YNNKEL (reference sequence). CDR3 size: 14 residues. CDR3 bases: TGTGCCAGCAGCGAAACCCAGGGAAATCAGCCCCAGCATTTT. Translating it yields CASSETQGNQPQHF.

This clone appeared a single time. CDR3 nucleotide sequence: TGTGCCAGCAGCCAGAGTTACGAGCAGTACTTC. Encoded protein: CASSQSYEQYF. V gene TRBV14 combines with J gene TRBJ2-7; D is undetermined. The germline CDR1 and CDR2 sequences are SGHDN and FVKESK. The V and J ends lost 3 bases and 4 bases respectively, with 4 bases between them. The CDR3 has 11 residues.

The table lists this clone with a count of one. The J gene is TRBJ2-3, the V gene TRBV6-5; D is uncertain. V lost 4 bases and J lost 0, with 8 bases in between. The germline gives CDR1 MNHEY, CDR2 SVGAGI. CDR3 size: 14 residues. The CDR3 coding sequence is TGTGCCAGCAGTTTGGTGCGTAGCACAGATACGCAGTATTTT. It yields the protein CASSLVRSTDTQYF.

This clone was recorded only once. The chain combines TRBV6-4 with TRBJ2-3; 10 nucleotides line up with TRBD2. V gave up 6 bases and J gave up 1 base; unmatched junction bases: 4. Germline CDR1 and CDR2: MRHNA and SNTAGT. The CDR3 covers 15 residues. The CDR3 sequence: CASSPGTSGTDTQYF. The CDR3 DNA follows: TGTGCCAGCAGCCCCGGGACTAGCGGCACAGATACGCAGTATTTT.

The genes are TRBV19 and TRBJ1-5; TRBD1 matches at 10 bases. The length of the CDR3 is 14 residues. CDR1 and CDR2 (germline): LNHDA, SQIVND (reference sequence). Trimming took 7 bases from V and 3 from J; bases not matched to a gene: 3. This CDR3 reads CASNRQGANQPQHF. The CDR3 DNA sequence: TGTGCCAGTAACAGACAGGGGGCCAATCAGCCCCAGCATTTT.

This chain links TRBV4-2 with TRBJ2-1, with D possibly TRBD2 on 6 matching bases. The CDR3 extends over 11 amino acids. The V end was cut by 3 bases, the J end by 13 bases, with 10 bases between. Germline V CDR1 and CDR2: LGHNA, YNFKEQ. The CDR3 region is CASSHMREQFF. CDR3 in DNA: TGTGCCAGCAGCCATATGCGGGAACAGTTCTTC.

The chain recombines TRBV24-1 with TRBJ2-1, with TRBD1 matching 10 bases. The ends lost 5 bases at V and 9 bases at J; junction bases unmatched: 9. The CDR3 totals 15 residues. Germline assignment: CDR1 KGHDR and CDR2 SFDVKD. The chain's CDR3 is CATSGLGTGEPEQFF. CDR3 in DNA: TGTGCCACCAGTGGGTTGGGGACAGGGGAACCTGAGCAGTTCTTC.

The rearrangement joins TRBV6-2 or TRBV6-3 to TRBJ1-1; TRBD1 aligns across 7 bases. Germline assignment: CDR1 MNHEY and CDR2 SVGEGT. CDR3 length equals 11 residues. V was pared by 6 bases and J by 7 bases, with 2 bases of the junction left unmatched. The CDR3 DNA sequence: TGTGCCAGCAGCAGGGACAGTGAAGCTTTCTTT. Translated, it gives CASSRDSEAFF.

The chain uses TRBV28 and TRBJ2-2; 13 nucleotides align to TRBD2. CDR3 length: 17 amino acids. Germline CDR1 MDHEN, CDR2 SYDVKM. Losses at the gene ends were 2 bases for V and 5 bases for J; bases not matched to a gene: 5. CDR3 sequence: CASSLTSGRVRTGELFF. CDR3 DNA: TGTGCCAGCAGTTTAACTAGCGGGAGGGTGAGAACCGGGGAGCTGTTTTTT.